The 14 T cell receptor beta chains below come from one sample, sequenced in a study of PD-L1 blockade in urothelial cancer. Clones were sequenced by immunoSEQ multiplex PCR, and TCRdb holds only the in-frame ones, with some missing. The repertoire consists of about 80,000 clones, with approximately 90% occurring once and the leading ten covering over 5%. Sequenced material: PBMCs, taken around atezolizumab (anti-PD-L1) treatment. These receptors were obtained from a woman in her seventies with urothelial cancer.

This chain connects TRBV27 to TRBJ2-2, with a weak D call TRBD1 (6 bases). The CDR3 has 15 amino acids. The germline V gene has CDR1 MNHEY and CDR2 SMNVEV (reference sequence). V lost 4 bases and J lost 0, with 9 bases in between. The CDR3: CASSSTGTNTGELFF. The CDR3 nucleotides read TGTGCCAGCAGTTCGACAGGAACGAACACCGGGGAGCTGTTTTTT.

The CDR3 here is CASSLEAEGDTQYF. Here the CDR3 DNA reads TGTGCCAGCAGCTTAGAGGCGGAGGGGGATACGCAGTATTTT. The rearrangement uses TRBV7-6 and TRBJ2-3, with a possible D match to TRBD2 (6 bases). This CDR3 has 14 amino acids. CDR1 is SGHVS and CDR2 is FNYEAQ in the germline V gene. Deletions cut 1 base from V and 6 bases from J, with 11 bases between.

Here the CDR3 reads CAWSAGGQGNEKLFF. The CDR3 nucleotides are TGTGCCTGGAGTGCCGGGGGACAGGGAAATGAAAAACTGTTTTTT. The chain couples TRBV30 to TRBJ1-4; 9 nucleotides align to TRBD1. CDR3 length equals 15 residues. With V trimmed by 1 base and J by 5 bases, 5 bases remained unmatched. Germline V gives CDR1 GTSNPN, CDR2 SVGIG (reference sequence). Looking up the rest from reference TRBV30 and TRBJ1-4 gives the full variable domain: SQTIHQWPATLVQPVGSPLSLECTVEGTSNPNLYWYRQAAGRGLQLLFYSVGIGQISSEVPQNLSASRPQDRQFILSSKKLLLSDSGFYLCAWSAGGQGNEKLFFGSGTQLSVL.

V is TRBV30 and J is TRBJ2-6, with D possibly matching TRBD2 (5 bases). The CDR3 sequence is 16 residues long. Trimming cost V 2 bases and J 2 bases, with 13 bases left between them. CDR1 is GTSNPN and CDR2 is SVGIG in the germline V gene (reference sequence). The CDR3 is CAWSRRTVPGANVLTF. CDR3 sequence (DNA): TGTGCCTGGAGTCGACGGACTGTTCCTGGGGCCAACGTCCTGACTTTC.

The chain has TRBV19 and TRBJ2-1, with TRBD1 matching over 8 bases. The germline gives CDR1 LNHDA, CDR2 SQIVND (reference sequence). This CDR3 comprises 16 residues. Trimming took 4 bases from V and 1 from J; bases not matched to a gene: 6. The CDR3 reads CASSTRQGISYNEQFF. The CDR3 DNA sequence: TGTGCCAGTAGTACCCGACAGGGGATTTCCTACAATGAGCAGTTCTTC.

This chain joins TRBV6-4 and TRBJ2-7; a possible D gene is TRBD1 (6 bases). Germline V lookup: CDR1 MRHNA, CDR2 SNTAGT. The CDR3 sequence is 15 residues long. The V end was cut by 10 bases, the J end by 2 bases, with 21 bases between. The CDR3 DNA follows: TGTGCCACGCACTACGTTCTGGACAGACCCTACGAGCAGTACTTC. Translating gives CATHYVLDRPYEQYF.

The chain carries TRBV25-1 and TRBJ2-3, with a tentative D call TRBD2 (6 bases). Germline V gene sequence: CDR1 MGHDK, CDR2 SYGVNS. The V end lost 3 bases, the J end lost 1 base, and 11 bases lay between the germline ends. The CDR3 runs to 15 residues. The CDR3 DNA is TGTGCCAGCAGTGATAGCGGCAGGGGCACAGATACGCAGTATTTT. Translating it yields CASSDSGRGTDTQYF.

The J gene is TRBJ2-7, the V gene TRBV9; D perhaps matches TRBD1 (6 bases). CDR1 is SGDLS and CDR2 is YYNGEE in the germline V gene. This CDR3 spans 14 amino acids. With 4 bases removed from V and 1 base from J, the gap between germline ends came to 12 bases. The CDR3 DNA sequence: TGTGCCAGCAGCCCCGGACAGAGATCCTACGAGCAGTACTTC. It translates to CASSPGQRSYEQYF.

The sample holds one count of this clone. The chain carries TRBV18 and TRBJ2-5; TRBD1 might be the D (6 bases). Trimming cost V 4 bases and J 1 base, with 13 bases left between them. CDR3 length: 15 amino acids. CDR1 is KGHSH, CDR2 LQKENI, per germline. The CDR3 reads CASSQRSTGQETQYF. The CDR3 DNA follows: TGTGCCAGCTCACAACGATCGACAGGCCAAGAGACCCAGTACTTC.

CDR3 region: CASSPSSTDTQYF. As DNA, the CDR3 is TGTGCCAGCAGCCCGTCGAGCACAGATACGCAGTATTTT. V and J are TRBV7-9 and TRBJ2-3, with no clear D. Germline-derived CDR1 and CDR2 are SEHNR and FQNEAQ (reference sequence). The CDR3 extends over 13 amino acids. V gave up 5 bases and J gave up 0 bases, with 6 bases separating them.

CDR3 in DNA: TGTGCCAGCAGCTTGAGCGGGAGGGCCCCGGAGACCCAGTACTTC. Translated: CASSLSGRAPETQYF. The rearrangement joins TRBV7-9 to TRBJ2-5; 10 nucleotides match TRBD2. The CDR3 contains 15 residues. Losses at the gene ends were 3 bases for V and 5 bases for J; bases not matched to a gene: 6. Germline CDR1 SEHNR, CDR2 FQNEAQ (reference sequence).

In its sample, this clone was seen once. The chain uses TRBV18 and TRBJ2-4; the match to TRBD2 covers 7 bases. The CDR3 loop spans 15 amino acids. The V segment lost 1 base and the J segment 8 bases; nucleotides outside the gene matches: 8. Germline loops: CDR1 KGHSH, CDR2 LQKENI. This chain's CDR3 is CASSPQAPGRDIQYF. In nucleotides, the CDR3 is TGTGCCAGCTCACCACAGGCCCCAGGGAGGGACATTCAGTACTTC.

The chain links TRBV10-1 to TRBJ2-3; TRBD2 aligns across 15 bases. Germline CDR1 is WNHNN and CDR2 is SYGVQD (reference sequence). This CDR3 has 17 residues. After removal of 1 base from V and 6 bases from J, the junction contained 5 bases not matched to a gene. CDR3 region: CASSEWTSGGARDTQYF. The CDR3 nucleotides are TGCGCCAGCAGTGAGTGGACTAGCGGGGGGGCCAGGGATACGCAGTATTTT.

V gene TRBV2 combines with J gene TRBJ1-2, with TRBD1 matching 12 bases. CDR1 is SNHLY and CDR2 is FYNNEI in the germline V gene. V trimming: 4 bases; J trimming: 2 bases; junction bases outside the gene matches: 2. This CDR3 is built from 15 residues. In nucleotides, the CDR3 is TGTGCCAGCAGTGTGGGACAGGGGGCAAACTATGGCTACACCTTC. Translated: CASSVGQGANYGYTF.